This is a list of T cell receptor beta chains from one sample in a study of blood T cell repertoires in COVID-19. Clones were sequenced by immunoSEQ multiplex PCR, and TCRdb holds only the in-frame ones, with some missing. The data contain around 280,000 clones, around 90% of them singletons. Sequences were obtained from PBMCs or T cells enriched from blood (not recorded which). These receptors were obtained from a woman aged 18-35 years with acute COVID-19. Each CDR3 is given with its conserved first and last residue. Each record gives: CDR3 DNA, CDR3 protein, V gene, clone size, J gene, D gene. A D gene is named only where the DNA matches it firmly. Clone size is stated in some rows and not others, as once, few, many or a class when expanded.

TGTGCCAGCAGCCCCCTGGGGAGAGGTCGCCAAGAGACCCAGTACTTC,CASSPLGRGRQETQYF,TRBV7-9,.,TRBJ2-5,.
TGCAGCGTAAAGGGACTCGCTGGCCCAGATACGCAGTATTTT,CSVKGLAGPDTQYF,TRBV29-1,.,TRBJ2-3,.
TGCGCCAGCAGCCAAGATCAACAGGGGGTCACTGAAGCTTTCTTT,CASSQDQQGVTEAFF,TRBV4-1,.,TRBJ1-1,TRBD1
TGTGCCAGCAGTCCTCGGGCCGAAAGGGGAGAGACCCAGTACTTC,CASSPRAERGETQYF,TRBV6-5,.,TRBJ2-5,.
TGCGCCAGCAGCACGACAGGGGCCGGGGAGCTGTTTTTT,CASSTTGAGELFF,TRBV4-1,.,TRBJ2-2,TRBD1
TGTGCCTGGAGTGGGCTAGCGGGACGCTCCTACAATGAGCAGTTCTTC,CAWSGLAGRSYNEQFF,TRBV30,.,TRBJ2-1,TRBD2
TGTGCCAGCAGTTTGAGAGGGCCGATTGTCAGCACAGATACGCAGTATTTT,CASSLRGPIVSTDTQYF,TRBV28,.,TRBJ2-3,.
TGTGCCAGCAGCTACAGGGCCGAGCAGTACTTC,CASSYRAEQYF,TRBV7-9,.,TRBJ2-7,.
TGTGCCAGCAGCTTAGATTGGACTCGAACGAGCTCCTACGAGCAGTACTTC,CASSLDWTRTSSYEQYF,TRBV11-2,once,TRBJ2-7,.
TGTGCCAGCAGAACAGGAGAGGATGAGCAGTTCTTC,CASRTGEDEQFF,TRBV27,.,TRBJ2-1,.
TGTGCCAGCAGTTACGAGGAGCAGCTAGCCAAAAACATTCAGTACTTC,CASSYEEQLAKNIQYF,TRBV6-6,.,TRBJ2-4,.
TGTGCCAGCTCTCCGGGACTAGCGGCCTACAATGAGCAGTTCTTC,CASSPGLAAYNEQFF,TRBV18,few,TRBJ2-1,TRBD2
TGTGCCAGCAGTCTACTCTCATTCGGGACATCGTTT,CASSLLSFGTSF,TRBV28,.,TRBJ1-1,.
TGTGCCAGCAGCTTAGGGCACATCCTCCAAGAGACCCAGTACTTC,CASSLGHILQETQYF,TRBV7-9,once,TRBJ2-5,.
TGCGCCAGCAGCCATGGGACTGACTACGAGCAGTACTTC,CASSHGTDYEQYF,TRBV5-1,.,TRBJ2-7,.
TGTGCCAGCAGTTCACAGGGGGTATTGAACACCATATATTTT,CASSSQGVLNTIYF,TRBV6-5,once,TRBJ1-3,TRBD1
TGTGCCAGCAGCGTAGGGCCTAGCGTCATCCATGAGCAGTTCTTC,CASSVGPSVIHEQFF,TRBV9,.,TRBJ2-1,.
TGCGCCAGCAGCTTGGGAACAGGCGGGAGGGCCGTCGATGAGCAGTTCTTC,CASSLGTGGRAVDEQFF,TRBV5-1,.,TRBJ2-1,TRBD2
TGTGCCAGTAGTGAACAGGGCCTTGGGAAACTGTTTTTT,CASSEQGLGKLFF,TRBV19,.,TRBJ1-4,.
TGTGCCAGTGGGGGGGCGACCAACCTGGGAGGATACACCTTC,CASGGATNLGGYTF,TRBV28,.,TRBJ1-2,.
TGTGCCAGCAGTGAAGTAGCGGGAGGTCATCGGAATGAGCAGTTCTTC,CASSEVAGGHRNEQFF,TRBV6-1,.,TRBJ2-1,TRBD2
TGTGCCAGCTCACCCCCTGGGACTCGAAATCAGCCCCAGCATTTT,CASSPPGTRNQPQHF,TRBV18,.,TRBJ1-5,.
TGTGCCAGTAGTATAGATCAGGGCGCCGAGCAGTACTTC,CASSIDQGAEQYF,TRBV19,.,TRBJ2-7,.
TGCGCCAGCAGTGAGCCGAACTCGCGTCAGTACTTC,CASSEPNSRQYF,TRBV10-1,.,TRBJ2-7,.
TGTGCCAGCAGCGTTGGGAACAGGGGTAGCACAGATACGCAGTATTTT,CASSVGNRGSTDTQYF,TRBV9,.,TRBJ2-3,TRBD1
TGTGCCAGCAGATCTATTTCCCGACAGGCCGGCTCTGGAAACACCATATATTTT,CASRSISRQAGSGNTIYF,TRBV11-2,.,TRBJ1-3,.
TGTGCCAGCAGTTTGATCCGACAGGGGGATGGCTACACCTTC,CASSLIRQGDGYTF,TRBV28,few,TRBJ1-2,TRBD1
TGTGCCAGCCAGGGGTGGCTAGAGGACTACACCTTC,CASQGWLEDYTF,TRBV19,.,TRBJ1-2,.
TGTGCCAGCAGCTTCCGGGGTGGGGGCGGCACAGATACGCAGTATTTT,CASSFRGGGGTDTQYF,TRBV7-3,.,TRBJ2-3,.
TGTGCCAGCAGTTACTCCACAGGGCGATCTGGAAACACCATATATTTT,CASSYSTGRSGNTIYF,TRBV6-6,.,TRBJ1-3,.
TGCGCCAGCAGCTGGACGACAGGGGCGGACTATGGCTACACCTTC,CASSWTTGADYGYTF,TRBV5-1,.,TRBJ1-2,TRBD1
TGTGCGACAGCCCTAGGACCGAGGGCTTTCTTT,CATALGPRAFF,TRBV19,.,TRBJ1-1,.
TGTGCCAGCAAGATAACAGAATTCAATCAGCCCCAGCATTTT,CASKITEFNQPQHF,TRBV28,.,TRBJ1-5,.
TGTGCCAGCAGTCGACGGTCTGCCCCCTCTGGGGCCAACGTCCTGACTTTC,CASSRRSAPSGANVLTF,TRBV6-6,.,TRBJ2-6,.
TGTGCCAGCAGTGAATCACAGAAGAACACCGGGGAGCTGTTTTTT,CASSESQKNTGELFF,TRBV2,.,TRBJ2-2,.
TGTGCCAGCAGCCAAGAGGAGACTAGCGGGAGGGCCTCCAATGAGCAGTTCTTC,CASSQEETSGRASNEQFF,TRBV3-1/TRBV3-2,.,TRBJ2-1,TRBD2
TGTGCCAGCAGTTATGGCGGGAGGAACGAGCAGTACTTC,CASSYGGRNEQYF,TRBV6-6,.,TRBJ2-7,TRBD2
TGTGCCAGCAGCTACAGCTCTGGAAACACCATATATTTT,CASSYSSGNTIYF,TRBV5-6,.,TRBJ1-3,.
TGTGCCAGCAGATTTGGTGACAGGCTTTATTCACCCCTCCACTTT,CASRFGDRLYSPLHF,TRBV25-1,once,TRBJ1-6,.
TGTGCCAGCATAGGCGGGTCGAGCTCTGGGGCCAACGTCCTGACTTTC,CASIGGSSSGANVLTF,TRBV2,.,TRBJ2-6,.
TGTGCCAGCAGTTGGGCGACAGGGGATGAAAAACTGTTTTTT,CASSWATGDEKLFF,TRBV27,.,TRBJ1-4,TRBD1
TGTGCCAGCAATCCGACAGGGTGGGAGACCCAGTACTTC,CASNPTGWETQYF,TRBV25-1,.,TRBJ2-5,TRBD1
TGTGCCAGCTCACCCCCCGGGACTAGCGGGGGCGGCGGGGAGCTGTTTTTT,CASSPPGTSGGGGELFF,TRBV18,.,TRBJ2-2,TRBD2
TGTGCCAGCAGTTATCAGGGGGCTTGGACCGGGGAGCTGTTTTTT,CASSYQGAWTGELFF,TRBV6-5,.,TRBJ2-2,TRBD1
TGCGCCAGCAGAAAGACTAGCGGAAGCTCCTACAATGAGCAGTTCTTC,CASRKTSGSSYNEQFF,TRBV10-2,once,TRBJ2-1,TRBD2
TGTGCCAGCAGCTCGGGATACGGGAGTCCGGGGGATGAGCAGTTCTTC,CASSSGYGSPGDEQFF,TRBV11-3,.,TRBJ2-1,.